This T cell receptor beta chain was retrieved from a study of T cells in Graves' hyperthyroidism and ophthalmopathy. Study-wide background: It was at initial diagnosis, before any treatment, that peripheral blood was collected.

The trim removed 8 bases at V and 6 bases at J, leaving 7 bases unmatched. The CDR3 is 12 amino acids. CDR1 and CDR2 from the germline V gene are MDHEN and SYDVKM. Authors of the study amplified TCR beta CDR3 regions from RNA transcripts. An initial round of RT-PCR targeting the TCR CDR3 relied on the HTBI primer set. TCRdb re-derived calls from the multiplex PCR reads in MiXCR, one entry per CDR3 protein. The sample lists about 410,000 distinct CDR3 sequences, roughly 14% seen once, with approximately 13% in the top ten. This clonotype was found many times. The sequenced sample was blood. The chain has TRBV28 and TRBJ2-7; 7 bases are shared with TRBD1. The clonotype was recovered from a man aged 18 to 35 with Graves' ophthalmopathy. The CDR3 loop is CASLQGGGEQYF. In DNA form, the CDR3 reads TGTGCCAGCCTCCAAGGGGGCGGCGAGCAGTACTTC.